A single T cell receptor beta chain is shown here with its context. The antigen remains unidentified. The PCR made use of 60 Vbeta and 13 Jbeta primers. Measured with immunoSEQ multiplex PCR; TCRdb has only the in-frame clones, and not every one. Here the sample table reports over 100,000 clones. This sample was taken from a study of cytomegalovirus exposure and HLA in healthy donors. Regarding the study as a whole: Earlier analysis yielded a pattern in which most TCR beta V segments were productive about 90% or about 30% of the time.

CDR1 and CDR2 (germline): GTSNPN, SVGIG (reference sequence). Germline trimming cut 3 bases from V and 8 bases from J; bases unmatched to any gene: 17. The CDR3 runs to 18 residues. V is TRBV30 and J is TRBJ1-6, with 9 nucleotides matching TRBD1. Sequencing input: PBMCs. The receptor's source is a man aged 25-45 years in good health and CMV-seronegative. CDR3 bases: TGTGCCTGGAGGACCCGATCTATTCGGGACAGGGATTATTCACCCCTCCACTTT. Its protein product is CAWRTRSIRDRDYSPLHF.